This is a list of T cell receptor beta chains from one sample in a study of regulatory T cells in long-lasting Graves disease. From the multiplex PCR reads, TCRdb called clonotypes with MiXCR, one entry per CDR3 protein. The table records 200,000 to 250,000 distinct CDR3 sequences, about 19% of them present only once. Sequencing used peripheral blood mononuclear cells (PBMCs), obtained at new diagnosis, from a patient treated with antithyroid drugs. All receptors come from a female donor with Graves disease. CDR3s leave out the opening cysteine and the closing phenylalanine or tryptophan.

>11|TRBV20-1|TRBJ2-5
SARGDRLETQY
>11|TRBV20-1|TRBJ2-1
SARQGGYNEQF
>15|TRBV4-1|TRBJ1-1
ASSQPKTGGEFTEAF
>11|TRBV24-1|TRBJ1-1
ATSDSMNTEAF
>12|TRBV5-4|TRBJ2-7
ASSWTSGGGEQY
>10|TRBV6-2/TRBV6-3|TRBJ2-5
ASGQGGGTQY
>14|TRBV10-3|TRBJ2-3
AISESSGGITDTQY
>13|TRBV27|TRBJ2-5
ASSPTGNRLETQY
>12|TRBV25-1|TRBJ1-6
ASRDRTGSSPLH
>13|TRBV3-1|TRBJ2-1
ASSQDLAANNEQF
>12|TRBV9|TRBJ2-2
ASSEGQNTGELF
>13|TRBV27|TRBJ2-7
ASSSLKSRTYEQY
>10|TRBV20-1|TRBJ1-1
SAADGVTEAF
>14|TRBV7-2|TRBJ2-2
ASSLPSLGLTGELF
>12|TRBV12-5|TRBJ2-5
ASGLEGQQETQY
>12|TRBV20-1|TRBJ2-7
SAEDRVSSCEQY
>13|TRBV5-6|TRBJ2-2
ASSFVALNTGELF
>15|TRBV7-2|TRBJ2-1
ASSFEGTSGTYNEQF
>15|TRBV19|TRBJ1-2
ASSNGQGAGDNYGYT
>13|TRBV3-1|TRBJ2-7
ASSQAQGAADEQY
>11|TRBV6-1|TRBJ2-7
ASRDRQSYEQY
>13|TRBV20-1|TRBJ2-3
SAESAGDYTDTQY
>12|TRBV15|TRBJ2-5
ATSRDRGLETQY
>11|TRBV2|TRBJ2-3
ASCPTRTDTQY
>13|TRBV15|TRBJ2-1
ATSRDTFLADEQF